Presented here are 32 T cell receptor beta chains from one specimen sequenced in a study of CD4 T cells in relation to SARS-CoV-2 and coronaviruses. Their antigens are not known. The assay was immunoSEQ multiplex PCR, and TCRdb's table has in-frame clones only and misses some. The table has some 21,000 clones, about three quarters seen once. The unexposed donors gave CD4+ T cells in about 2011-2018, prior to COVID-19. Isolation of CD4+ T cells took place after approximately eleven days in culture. The sequenced sample was CD4+ T cells from PBMCs, cultured in vitro. These receptors were obtained from a human donor in good health.

This clone was observed a few times. Other DNA sequences in this specimen translate into the identical CDR3. The chain couples TRBV3-1 (or the pseudogene TRBV3-2) to TRBJ1-3; D not resolved. V was clipped by 1 base and J by 1 base, with 5 bases between them. CDR1 is LGHDT, CDR2 YNNKEL, per germline (reference sequence). The CDR3 consists of 14 residues. The CDR3 region has the DNA TGTGCCAGCAGCCAAGTTGGTTCTGGAAACACCATATATTTT. Translated: CASSQVGSGNTIYF.

This chain joins TRBV6-5 and TRBJ1-1, with unresolved D. This CDR3 region has 14 residues. V lost 5 bases to trimming and J lost 4 bases, with 14 bases between them. The V gene's germline CDR1 is MNHEY and CDR2 SVGAGI. In nucleotides, the CDR3 is TGTGCCAGCAGTCCTCGGGGAGGGCTCACTGAAGCTTTCTTT. Translating it yields CASSPRGGLTEAFF.

The CDR3 region is CASSPGRPSYNEQFF. As DNA, the CDR3 is TGTGCCAGCTCACCTGGCAGACCCTCCTACAATGAGCAGTTCTTC. The chain couples TRBV18 to TRBJ2-1; D gene uncertain. Germline CDR1 KGHSH, CDR2 LQKENI. The CDR3 runs 15 residues. V was clipped by 3 bases and J by 0 bases, with 9 bases between them.

This clone has more than one count but fewer than ten. This chain connects TRBV21-1 to TRBJ2-7; TRBD1 is the table's D call, not checked against the DNA. TRBV21-1 is a pseudogene. The CDR3 runs to 13 residues. The CDR3 DNA follows: TGTGCCAGCAGGAGACAGGATAGATACGAGCAGTACTTC. Amino acids: CASRRQDRYEQYF.

The J gene is TRBJ1-5, the V gene TRBV6-1; possibly TRBD1 for D (5 bases). Between the trimmed V and J ends, which lost 8 bases and 1 base, there was a span of 30 bases. Looked up from germline, CDR1 is MNHNS and CDR2 is SASEGT. The CDR3 length is 20 residues. DNA for the CDR3: TGTGCCAGCGGTGGAGTGGGTGGGGGTTCTAAGATTGGGAGCAATCAGCCCCAGCATTTT. It specifies CASGGVGGGSKIGSNQPQHF.

V and J are TRBV7-2 and TRBJ2-7; D is unresolved. This CDR3 comprises 12 residues. Germline CDR1 SGHTA, CDR2 FQGNSA. V was clipped by 3 bases and J by 4 bases, with 7 bases between them. CDR3 nucleotide sequence: TGTGCCAGCAGCTTCCGTTTGTACGAGCAGTACTTC. This gives the protein CASSFRLYEQYF.

The J gene is TRBJ2-7, the V gene TRBV4-3; possibly TRBD2 for D (5 bases). In germline, CDR1 is LGHNA, CDR2 YSLEER. This CDR3 has 17 amino acids. The V and J ends lost 0 bases and 3 bases respectively, with 18 bases between them. In DNA, the CDR3 is TGCGCCAGCAGCCAAGAAAATGCCCAGGAGGAGGTCTACGAGCAGTACTTC. It translates to CASSQENAQEEVYEQYF.

V and J are TRBV6-5 and TRBJ2-4, with D perhaps TRBD1 or TRBD2 (6 bases each). The V gene lost 5 bases and the J gene lost 5 bases, with 16 bases spanning the gap. Germline V gene lookup returns CDR1 MNHEY and CDR2 SVGAGI. This CDR3 region has 15 residues. The CDR3 here is CASSRGPVSENIQYF. The CDR3 DNA reads TGTGCCAGCAGTCGGGGGCCGGTATCTGAAAACATTCAGTACTTC.

The V call is TRBV7-2, the J call TRBJ2-7; TRBD1 is a possible D gene (5 bases). The CDR3 consists of 14 residues. The germline V gene has CDR1 SGHTA and CDR2 FQGNSA. Trimming took 7 bases from V and 2 from J, leaving 15 bases between them. CDR3 in DNA: TGTGCCAGCAAGGTCAGGACAAATACCTACGAGCAGTACTTC. This sequence encodes CASKVRTNTYEQYF.

The CDR3, as DNA: TGTGCCAGCAGTTACACCCCCCTAGGGATGGGGACCCAGTACTTC. It is translated as CASSYTPLGMGTQYF. The V gene is TRBV2, the J gene TRBJ2-5; D ambiguous. Germline V gives CDR1 SNHLY, CDR2 FYNNEI. The CDR3 is 15 residues long. V lost 5 bases and J lost 7, with 20 bases in between.

The rearrangement joins TRBV7-2 to TRBJ2-7; 10 positions agree with TRBD1. CDR1 and CDR2 (germline): SGHTA, FQGNSA. The V segment lost 5 bases and the J segment 5 bases; nucleotides outside the gene matches: 15. This CDR3 has 17 residues. The CDR3 DNA reads as TGTGCCAGCAGCGTTGTGTCCCCACGGGACAGGGGAAACGAGCAGTACTTC. Translation gives CASSVVSPRDRGNEQYF. Full variable domain (rest looked up from reference TRBV7-2 and TRBJ2-7): GAGVSQSPSNKVTEKGKDVELRCDPISGHTALYWYRQSLGQGLEFLIYFQGNSAPDKSGLPSDRFSAERTGGSVSTLTIQRTQQEDSAVYLCASSVVSPRDRGNEQYFGPGTRLTVT.

This clone was picked up a small number of times. The V and J genes are TRBV7-8 and TRBJ2-5, with 14 bases lining up with TRBD2. The CDR3 covers 19 residues. The germline gives CDR1 SGHVS, CDR2 FQNEAQ. The V and J ends lost 5 bases and 3 bases, in that order; junction bases with no gene match: 14. The CDR3 reads CASSSGLAGGSPIEETQYF. The CDR3 DNA sequence: TGTGCCAGCAGCAGCGGACTAGCGGGGGGCTCCCCTATTGAAGAGACCCAGTACTTC.

The gene calls are TRBV6-6 and TRBJ1-5, with D uncertain. The CDR3 is made up of 16 amino acids. The V gene's germline CDR1 is MNHNY and CDR2 SVGAGI (reference sequence). Trimming cost V 5 bases and J 1 base, with 15 bases left between them. CDR3 coding DNA: TGTGCCAGCAGTCCCCGACCTCCCTTAAGCAATCAGCCCCAGCATTTT. Translating gives CASSPRPPLSNQPQHF.

The chain employs TRBV18 and TRBJ2-1; 9 nucleotides align to TRBD1. The CDR3 consists of 15 residues. Germline V lookup: CDR1 KGHSH, CDR2 LQKENI. V was pared by 1 base and J by 7 bases, with 5 bases of the junction left unmatched. The CDR3 bases are TGTGCCAGCTCACCACGGACAGGGGTTCGGAATGAGCAGTTCTTC. Translation: CASSPRTGVRNEQFF.

The gene calls are TRBV13 and TRBJ2-7, with 10 bases that match TRBD2. V shed 4 bases, J shed 0 bases, and the junction held 3 bases outside the gene matches. Germline V CDR1 and CDR2: PRHDT, FYEKMQ (reference sequence). This CDR3 spans 15 amino acids. CDR3 bases: TGTGCCAGCAGCTCAAGCGGGAGGGCCTCCTACGAGCAGTACTTC. Its protein product is CASSSSGRASYEQYF.

The chain has TRBV6-2 or TRBV6-3 and TRBJ2-3; no clear D gene. CDR1 and CDR2 from the germline V gene are MNHEY and SVGEGT. V was shortened by 4 bases and J by 5 bases, with 7 bases between the two germline ends. The CDR3 has 12 residues. This CDR3 reads CASSSYKDTQYF. In DNA, the CDR3 is TGTGCCAGCAGTTCCTACAAAGATACGCAGTATTTT.

The J gene is TRBJ1-1, the V gene TRBV10-3; D is perhaps TRBD1 (5 bases). Germline V gives CDR1 ENHRY, CDR2 SYGVKD. V was trimmed by 2 bases and J by 2 bases, leaving 12 bases between them. This CDR3 is 15 amino acids long. The CDR3 bases are TGTGCCATCAGTGAGACAGGAACATTTAACACTGAAGCTTTCTTT. Residues: CAISETGTFNTEAFF.

The chain has TRBV6-2 or TRBV6-3 and TRBJ2-6; tentatively, D is TRBD2 (5 bases). Germline-derived CDR1 and CDR2 are MNHEY and SVGEGT. Trimming removed 4 bases at V and 0 bases at J, with 10 bases between. This CDR3 comprises 16 residues. The CDR3 loop reads CASSSGSSSGANVLTF. The CDR3 region has the DNA TGTGCCAGCAGTTCGGGGTCCAGCTCTGGGGCCAACGTCCTGACTTTC.

The chain couples TRBV9 to TRBJ2-7, with D perhaps given as TRBD1 or TRBD2 (6 bases each). Trimming shortened V by 2 bases and J by 7 bases, and 13 bases separated the two germline ends. This CDR3 has 13 residues. Germline V gene lookup returns CDR1 SGDLS and CDR2 YYNGEE. The CDR3 DNA is TGTGCCAGCAGCGTTAACTTAGGGGGGGAGCAGTACTTC. Translation gives CASSVNLGGEQYF.

The rearrangement links TRBV12-3 or TRBV12-4 to TRBJ2-2; no clear D gene. This CDR3 spans 13 amino acids. With 6 bases removed from V and 6 bases from J, the gap between germline ends came to 11 bases. CDR3 loop: CASSRLRPGELFF. The CDR3, as DNA: TGTGCCAGCAGCCGACTGAGACCCGGGGAGCTGTTTTTT.

The J gene is TRBJ2-6, the V gene TRBV5-5; tentative D call: TRBD1 (5 bases). This CDR3 comprises 15 residues. Trimming left V 5 bases short and J 0 bases short, with 9 bases between. In germline, CDR1 is SGHKS, CDR2 YYEKEE (reference sequence). This CDR3 reads CASRTVSSGANVLTF. DNA for the CDR3: TGTGCCAGCAGGACAGTAAGCTCTGGGGCCAACGTCCTGACTTTC.

CDR3 DNA: TGTGCCAGCAGACCACTAGCGGCTTCCTACGAGCAGTACTTC. Encoded protein: CASRPLAASYEQYF. The gene calls are TRBV13 and TRBJ2-7; 8 bases are shared with TRBD2. From germline, CDR1 is PRHDT and CDR2 FYEKMQ (reference sequence). V lost 6 bases, J lost 1 base, and 5 bases stayed unmatched. CDR3 length: 14 residues.

The CDR3: CASSLSGTTGGNEQFF. In nucleotides, the CDR3 is TGTGCCAGCAGTTTATCTGGGACAACAGGGGGGAATGAGCAGTTCTTC. J is TRBJ2-1 and V is TRBV27; TRBD1 matches at 8 bases. Losses at the gene ends were 0 bases for V and 7 bases for J; bases not matched to a gene: 8. The germline CDR1 and CDR2 sequences are MNHEY and SMNVEV (reference sequence). The CDR3 sequence is 16 residues long.

The chain joins TRBV5-4 to TRBJ1-1; TRBD1 matches at 8 bases. Germline lookup yields CDR1 SGHNT and CDR2 YYREEE (reference sequence). Losses at the gene ends were 2 bases for V and 1 base for J; bases not matched to a gene: 7. The CDR3 is 16 residues long. CDR3 DNA sequence: TGTGCCAGCAGCTTCTTGGGCAGGGGGCAGAACACTGAAGCTTTCTTT. It codes for CASSFLGRGQNTEAFF.

J is TRBJ2-5 and V is TRBV11-2, with D perhaps assigned TRBD1 or TRBD2 (5 bases each). Germline values: CDR1 SGHAT, CDR2 FQNNGV. With 5 bases removed from V and 5 bases from J, the gap between germline ends came to 15 bases. The CDR3 covers 14 residues. Here the CDR3 reads CASSAGTAQETQYF. The CDR3 DNA reads as TGTGCCAGCAGCGCCGGGACCGCCCAGGAGACCCAGTACTTC.

The V and J genes are TRBV2 and TRBJ2-1, with 9 nucleotides matching TRBD2. V lost 7 bases and J lost 7; bases outside the gene matches: 8. Germline loops: CDR1 SNHLY, CDR2 FYNNEI. This CDR3 is built from 14 residues. The DNA of the CDR3 is TGTGCCAGCACAGGTGGCGGGAGGGTAAATGAGCAGTTCTTC. It codes for CASTGGGRVNEQFF.

This sequence joins TRBV14 and TRBJ1-1, with a tentative D call TRBD1 (6 bases). CDR3 length: 18 residues. The V end was cut by 2 bases, the J end by 1 base, with 20 bases between. CDR1 is SGHDN, CDR2 FVKESK, per germline. CDR3 loop: CASSQTGKGGWENTEAFF. DNA of the CDR3: TGTGCCAGCAGCCAAACAGGGAAAGGGGGGTGGGAGAACACTGAAGCTTTCTTT. Drawing the rest from reference TRBV14 and TRBJ1-1, the complete variable domain is EAGVTQFPSHSVIEKGQTVTLRCDPISGHDNLYWYRRVMGKEIKFLLHFVKESKQDESGMPNNRFLAERTGGTYSTLKVQPAELEDSGVYFCASSQTGKGGWENTEAFFGQGTRLTVV.

The chain joins TRBV27 to TRBJ2-1, with a possible D match to TRBD1 (5 bases). Germline V gene sequence: CDR1 MNHEY, CDR2 SMNVEV (reference sequence). Trimming removed 5 bases at V and 8 bases at J, with 22 bases between. The CDR3 loop spans 16 amino acids. Written as DNA, the CDR3 is TGTGCCAGCAGTCCCCCCCGGGCAGGGTTCATCGATGAGCAGTTCTTC. This translates into CASSPPRAGFIDEQFF.

The chain combines TRBV7-8 with TRBJ2-3, with TRBD1 matching 7 bases. V shed 1 base and J 6 bases; nucleotides not matched to a gene: 19. The CDR3 loop spans 19 amino acids. Germline-derived CDR1 and CDR2 are SGHVS and FQNEAQ. The CDR3 region has the DNA TGTGCCAGCAGCTTAGAGGGGGCTACTCTAACCGCCACCACCGATACGCAGTATTTT. It translates to CASSLEGATLTATTDTQYF.

The chain carries TRBV2 and TRBJ2-3; TRBD1 matches 10 bases. Germline assignment: CDR1 SNHLY and CDR2 FYNNEI. J lost 4 bases, V lost 3 bases, and 4 bases had no gene match. The CDR3 spans 15 residues. The CDR3 sequence is CASSEDRGIADTQYF. The CDR3 DNA is TGTGCCAGCAGTGAGGACAGGGGGATAGCAGATACGCAGTATTTT.

The sample holds one count of this clone. The chain couples TRBV6-4 to TRBJ2-3; TRBD2 agrees at 12 bases. The CDR3 runs 16 residues. Germline-derived CDR1 and CDR2 are MRHNA and SNTAGT. J was trimmed by 5 bases and V by 0 bases; bases with no gene match: 3. DNA for the CDR3: TGTGCCAGCAGTGACTCGACTAGCGGGGGTGGAGATACGCAGTATTTT. The encoded protein is CASSDSTSGGGDTQYF.

This clone was seen a handful of times. At one of its ends the junction is not consistent with the germline gene, which may arise from a read error. J is TRBJ2-1 and V is TRBV7-7; TRBD2 matches 14 bases. This CDR3 region has 15 residues. Germline V gene lookup returns CDR1 SSHAT and CDR2 FNYEAQ (reference sequence). In DNA form, the CDR3 reads TGTGCTAGCAGCCCAGGGGGGACTAGCGGGGGAGAGCAGTTCTTC. Encoded protein: CASSPGGTSGGEQFF.